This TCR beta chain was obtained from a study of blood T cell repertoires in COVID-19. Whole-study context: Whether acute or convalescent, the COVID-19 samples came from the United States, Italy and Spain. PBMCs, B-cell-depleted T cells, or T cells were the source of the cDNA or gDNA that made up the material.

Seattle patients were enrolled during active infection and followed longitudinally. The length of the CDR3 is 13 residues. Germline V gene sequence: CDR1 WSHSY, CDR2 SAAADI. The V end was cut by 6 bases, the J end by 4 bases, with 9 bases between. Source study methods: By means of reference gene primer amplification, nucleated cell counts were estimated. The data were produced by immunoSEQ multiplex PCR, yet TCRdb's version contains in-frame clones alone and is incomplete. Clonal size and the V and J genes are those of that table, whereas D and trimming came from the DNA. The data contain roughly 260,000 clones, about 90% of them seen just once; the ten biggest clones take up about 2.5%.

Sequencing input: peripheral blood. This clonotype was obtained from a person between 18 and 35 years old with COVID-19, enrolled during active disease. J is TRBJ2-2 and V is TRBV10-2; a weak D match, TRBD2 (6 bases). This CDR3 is CASREAGTGELFF. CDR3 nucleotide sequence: TGCGCCAGCAGGGAAGCGGGCACCGGGGAGCTGTTTTTT.